These T cell receptor beta chains were read from a single sample in a study of blood T cell repertoires in COVID-19. Method: immunoSEQ multiplex PCR; TCRdb's copy keeps in-frame clones and lacks some. The profile shows 100,000 to 150,000 clones, 65% to 90% of them singletons. The sequenced sample was peripheral blood. Receptor source: an older woman with active or convalescent COVID-19. CDR3s include the opening cysteine and the closing phenylalanine or tryptophan. D genes are given only for firm matches. Size values are once, few and many counts, or a class for expanded clones, and some rows have none.

v_gene	abundance	d_gene	j_gene	len	CDR3nt	CDR3aa
TRBV6-5	-	TRBD1	TRBJ2-5	13	TGTGCCGCCGGGCAGGGGGAAGGAGAGACCCAGTACTTC	CAAGQGEGETQYF
TRBV10-2	-	TRBD1	TRBJ2-7	14	TGCGCCAGCAGTGGCCCGGGACAGGGTAACGAGCAGTACTTC	CASSGPGQGNEQYF
TRBV29-1	once	-	TRBJ1-1	13	TGCAGCGTTGAAGGGCAGAAGAACACTGAAGCTTTCTTT	CSVEGQKNTEAFF
TRBV25-1	-	-	TRBJ2-7	14	TGTGCCACAGGAGATATGAGACAGCCCTACGAGCAGTACTTC	CATGDMRQPYEQYF
TRBV3-1/TRBV3-2	-	-	TRBJ2-3	14	TGTGCCAGCAGCCAAGATCTAGGGGCCCTGGCGCAGTATTTT	CASSQDLGALAQYF
TRBV5-4	-	-	TRBJ1-1	16	TGTGAATACCTAAAGGGGGGGCAGGCCGGATACACTGAAGCTTTCTTT	CEYLKGGQAGYTEAFF
TRBV5-4	-	-	TRBJ2-3	14	TGTGCCAGCAGCTCCAGGGGTTTAGCAGATACGCAGTATTTT	CASSSRGLADTQYF
TRBV28	medium-sized	TRBD2	TRBJ2-3	20	TGTGCCAGCACCACCCGACAGCCGGAGATACTAGCGGGATCGACAGATACGCAGTATTTT	CASTTRQPEILAGSTDTQYF
TRBV7-9	-	TRBD2	TRBJ2-3	16	TGTGCCAGCACCCGCCTCGCCGGGAGGAGCACAGATACGCAGTATTTT	CASTRLAGRSTDTQYF
TRBV25-1	-	-	TRBJ2-7	14	TGTGCCAGCAGTGCCCTGGGACTTACCTACGAGCAGTACTTC	CASSALGLTYEQYF
TRBV15	-	TRBD1	TRBJ2-2	16	TGTGCCACCAGCAGGTTGCAGGGGGCGGGAACCGGGGAGCTGTTTTTT	CATSRLQGAGTGELFF
TRBV20-1	-	-	TRBJ2-5	11	TGCAGTGCTACCCTCGGAGAGACCCAGTACTTC	CSATLGETQYF
TRBV3-1/TRBV3-2	-	-	TRBJ2-7	14	TGTGCCAGCAGCCAGAAAACAGGTATCCACGAGCAGTACTTC	CASSQKTGIHEQYF
TRBV9	-	TRBD2	TRBJ2-6	17	TGTGCCAGCAGCCGGGAACTAGCGGTCTCTGGGGCCAACGTCCTGACTTTC	CASSRELAVSGANVLTF
TRBV7-2	-	-	TRBJ2-3	15	TGTGCCAGCAGCATGCGTAGATGGGGCTCGGATACGCAGTATTTT	CASSMRRWGSDTQYF
TRBV3-1/TRBV3-2	-	-	TRBJ2-5	12	TGTGCCAGCAGCCAAGAGGTGAGGATCCTGTACTTC	CASSQEVRILYF
TRBV7-9	-	-	TRBJ1-1	15	TGTGCCAGCAGCTTGGGCGGGGTGTCGAACACTGAAGCTTTCTTT	CASSLGGVSNTEAFF
TRBV7-2	-	-	TRBJ1-5	15	TGTGCCAGCAGCTTAGCGGGCAGCTACAATCAGCCCCAGCATTTT	CASSLAGSYNQPQHF
TRBV6-4	-	TRBD1	TRBJ2-3	15	TGTGCCAGCAGTAAGGACAGGGGGGGACTGGATACGCAGTATTTT	CASSKDRGGLDTQYF
TRBV3-1/TRBV3-2	-	-	TRBJ1-2	16	TGTGCCAGCAGCCCCTGGGAAGCCGGGGTCCTCTATGGCTACACCTTC	CASSPWEAGVLYGYTF
TRBV6-2/TRBV6-3	-	TRBD1	TRBJ1-1	16	TGTGCCAGCAGTTATAAGACAGGGACCGGTTACACTGAAGCTTTCTTT	CASSYKTGTGYTEAFF
TRBV18	-	-	TRBJ1-1	15	TGTGCCAGCTCACCATTCGCAGGGGCGAACACTGAAGCTTTCTTT	CASSPFAGANTEAFF
TRBV29-1	-	-	TRBJ2-2	15	TGCAGCGTTGAAGATGACAGCCCGAACACCGGGGAGCTGTTTTTT	CSVEDDSPNTGELFF
TRBV18	-	-	TRBJ1-2	12	TGTGCCAGCTCAACCGGATCAGGTGGCTACACCTTC	CASSTGSGGYTF
TRBV5-1	-	TRBD1	TRBJ1-5	15	TGCGCCAGCAGCGGGACAGGGAATACCAATCAGCCCCAGCATTTT	CASSGTGNTNQPQHF
TRBV19	-	-	TRBJ2-7	14	TGTGCCAGTAGTGTTGGCGGGCTTCGCTACGAGCAGTACTTC	CASSVGGLRYEQYF
TRBV5-1	-	TRBD1	TRBJ1-2	14	TGCGCCAGCAGCTTGTCGGACAGGGTCGATGGCTACACCTTC	CASSLSDRVDGYTF
TRBV30	once	-	TRBJ1-1	13	TGTGCCTGGAGTGAATCAGGGCGGACTGAAGCTTTCTTT	CAWSESGRTEAFF
TRBV6-5	-	TRBD1	TRBJ1-2	13	TGTGCCAGCACCCCGGGACAGGTCTATGGCTACACCTTC	CASTPGQVYGYTF
TRBV14	few	-	TRBJ1-6	12	TGTGCCAGCAGCTACAGGGTCCCACCCCTCCACTTT	CASSYRVPPLHF
TRBV28	-	TRBD1	TRBJ1-6	15	TGTGCCAGCAGTTTCCCAGGGGGCTTAGGGTCACCCCTCCACTTT	CASSFPGGLGSPLHF
TRBV9	-	-	TRBJ1-4	15	TGTGCCAGCAGCGTAGTGGTGACATCCCAGGAAAAACTGTTTTTT	CASSVVVTSQEKLFF
TRBV5-4	few	TRBD1	TRBJ1-2	15	TGTGCCAGCAGCAGGGACAGGGGGCGCCTCTATGGCTACACCTTC	CASSRDRGRLYGYTF
TRBV18	few	-	TRBJ1-3	15	TGTGCCAGCTCACGACACAGAGTCTCTGGAAACACCATATATTTT	CASSRHRVSGNTIYF
TRBV6-7	-	TRBD1	TRBJ2-5	15	TGTGCCAGCAGAGGCGCGAGGGACAGGGCTGAGACCCAGTACTTC	CASRGARDRAETQYF
TRBV29-1	once	TRBD1	TRBJ1-1	14	TGCAGCGTTGACCAAGTCGGACAGGGCACTGAAGCTTTCTTT	CSVDQVGQGTEAFF
TRBV5-4	-	-	TRBJ2-2	14	TGTGCCAGCAGCGGCGGGTTAGGCACCGGGGAGCTGTTTTTT	CASSGGLGTGELFF